One and the same sample provided the 30 T cell receptor beta chains below, sequenced in a study of preoperative IRX-2 immunotherapy in early breast cancer. Noted treatment: preoperative locoregional IRX-2 cytokine immunotherapy. Sequencing used immunoSEQ multiplex PCR; TCRdb keeps in-frame clones, though not all of them. The sample consists of tens of thousands of clones, 82% of them appearing once. The biological material was taken from a patient treated with IRX-2 immunotherapy. The receptors were gathered from a human donor with breast cancer.

The chain recombines TRBV7-4 with TRBJ2-3; 11 bases match TRBD2. V shed 3 bases, J shed 2 bases, and the junction held 7 bases outside the gene matches. CDR3 length equals 17 residues. Germline V CDR1 and CDR2: SGHVT, SQSDAQ. The CDR3 DNA follows: TGTGCCAGCAGCTTCTTGCGACTAGCGGGGAACACAGATACGCAGTATTTT. Protein: CASSFLRLAGNTDTQYF.

V gene TRBV28 combines with J gene TRBJ2-2; the D is unclear. The CDR3 is made up of 13 amino acids. V shed 11 bases and J shed 1 base, with 11 bases lying between them. Germline V gene data show CDR1 as MDHEN and CDR2 as SYDVKM. CDR3 in amino acids: CALGHLNTGELFF. In DNA form, the CDR3 reads TGTGCCCTCGGGCATCTGAACACCGGGGAGCTGTTTTTT.

This CDR3 is CASSYRFASGRPISTDTQYF. CDR3 in DNA: TGTGCCAGCAGTTACCGGTTCGCTAGCGGGAGGCCCATCAGCACAGATACGCAGTATTTT. The genes are TRBV6-8 and TRBJ2-3, with 11 positions matching TRBD2. The germline gives CDR1 MNHGY, CDR2 SAAAGT. Trimming at V came to 2 bases and at J to 0 bases, leaving 13 bases not matched to a gene. This CDR3 region has 20 residues.

The V call is TRBV6-8, the J call TRBJ2-7, with D possibly being TRBD1 or TRBD2 (5 bases each). Germline V lookup: CDR1 MNHGY, CDR2 SAAAGT. The CDR3 runs to 14 residues. Between the trimmed V and J ends, which lost 6 bases and 2 bases, there was a span of 14 bases. The CDR3 sequence is CASSPWDGAYEQYF. The CDR3, as DNA: TGTGCCAGCAGCCCATGGGACGGAGCCTACGAGCAGTACTTC.

V gene TRBV29-1 combines with J gene TRBJ2-1; 7 nucleotides line up with TRBD2. Germline CDR1 reads SQVTM; CDR2 reads ANQGSEA. The CDR3 spans 13 residues. Trimming took 5 bases from V and 7 from J; bases not matched to a gene: 8. The CDR3 DNA reads as TGCAGCGTTTCTCCTAGCGGTGGGAATGAGCAGTTCTTC. Translated: CSVSPSGGNEQFF.

In regard to this clone: Mismatch with germline at one junction end may stem from a read error. J is TRBJ1-2 and V is TRBV6-8; 10 bases line up with TRBD1. The CDR3 runs to 14 residues. Germline V gene data show CDR1 as MNHGY and CDR2 as SAAAGT. The CDR3 DNA sequence: TGTGCCATCAGTGGAGGGACAGGGGCCTATGGCTACACCTTC. Residues: CAISGGTGAYGYTF.

The chain combines TRBV15 with TRBJ2-1; no clear D. The V and J ends lost 8 bases and 0 bases respectively, with 11 bases between them. Germline-derived CDR1 and CDR2 are LNHNV and YYDKDF (reference sequence). CDR3 size: 14 residues. In DNA, the CDR3 is TGTGCCACCTCCCCTAGGATCTCCTACAATGAGCAGTTCTTC. It yields the protein CATSPRISYNEQFF.

The chain couples TRBV7-5 to TRBJ2-1; TRBD1 reflects the table's D call only, with no check against the DNA. TRBV7-5 counts as a pseudogene. CDR3 length: 15 amino acids. The CDR3 loop reads CASSPRTGGFDEQFF. CDR3 DNA sequence: TGTGCCAGCAGCCCCCGGACAGGGGGCTTCGATGAGCAGTTCTTC.

With respect to this clone: The DNA is omitted, as the CDR3 cannot be located on it reliably, and the CDR3 follows TCRdb's listing. The chain carries TRBV7-7 and TRBJ2-3; TRBD2 is the table's D call, not checked against the DNA. CDR1 is SSHAT, CDR2 FNYEAQ, per germline (reference sequence). The CDR3 comprises 16 residues, both ends counted. CDR3 sequence: CASSSYHGGPQIRSIF.

J is TRBJ1-2 and V is TRBV6-8; 8 nucleotides match TRBD1. The V gene end was trimmed by 6 bases and the J gene end by 8 bases; junction bases not matched to a gene: 11. The CDR3 spans 14 residues. Per the germline V gene, CDR1 is MNHGY and CDR2 is SAAAGT. The CDR3 region is CASRYPGTGQGYTF. In nucleotides, the CDR3 is TGTGCCAGCAGATACCCCGGGACAGGACAAGGCTACACCTTC.

This rearrangement joins TRBV11-1 to TRBJ2-5; TRBD2 matches 13 bases. Germline V gene lookup returns CDR1 SGHAT and CDR2 FQDESV (reference sequence). V lost 5 bases, J lost 4 bases, and 16 bases stayed unmatched. This CDR3 has 19 residues. This chain's CDR3 is CASSSRTSGSSGGGETQYF. The DNA for the CDR3 is TGTGCCAGCAGCAGCCGGACTAGCGGGAGTTCTGGGGGGGGAGAGACCCAGTACTTC.

This chain connects TRBV29-1 to TRBJ2-3; 8 positions agree with TRBD1. The CDR3 runs to 15 residues. J was trimmed by 3 bases and V by 4 bases; bases with no gene match: 9. Germline V CDR1 and CDR2: SQVTM, ANQGSEA. CDR3 coding DNA: TGCAGCGTTGTCCCGGACAGGGAAGCGACAGATACGCAGTATTTT. Translation gives CSVVPDREATDTQYF.

The chain employs TRBV7-8 and TRBJ1-3; 7 bases are a match to TRBD1. This CDR3 has 15 amino acids. Germline V CDR1 and CDR2: SGHVS, FQNEAQ. With V trimmed by 3 bases and J by 2 bases, 4 bases remained unmatched. Here the CDR3 reads CASSFFTGAGNTIYF. The CDR3 DNA is TGTGCCAGCAGCTTCTTTACAGGGGCTGGAAACACCATATATTTT.

The V and J genes are TRBV5-1 and TRBJ1-2; no definite D call. The CDR3 contains 15 residues. Trimming removed 4 bases from V and 4 bases from J, with 17 bases in between. Germline loops: CDR1 SGHRS, CDR2 YFSETQ. As DNA, the CDR3 is TGCGCCAGCAGCGCGGATCCGGGTGTTGCCTATGGCTACACCTTC. Its translation is CASSADPGVAYGYTF.

CDR3 bases: TGTGCCAGCAGTTACTCGAACCGGGACTCACCCCTCCACTTT. Its translation: CASSYSNRDSPLHF. The genes are TRBV6-8 and TRBJ1-6; weak D call: TRBD1 (5 bases). CDR1 is MNHGY and CDR2 is SAAAGT in the germline V gene. Trimming shortened V by 0 bases and J by 10 bases, and 10 bases separated the two germline ends. CDR3 length equals 14 residues.

The V and J genes are TRBV19 and TRBJ1-5; 7 positions agree with TRBD1. J lost 5 bases, V lost 1 base, and 5 bases had no gene match. CDR3 length equals 15 residues. CDR1 LNHDA and CDR2 SQIVND come from the germline V gene (reference sequence). CDR3 sequence (DNA): TGTGCCAGTAGTATAGCCAGGGGGGTGGATCAGCCCCAGCATTTT. Protein: CASSIARGVDQPQHF.

The V and J genes are TRBV28 and TRBJ1-4; TRBD1 aligns across 8 bases. V dropped 5 bases and J dropped 5; count of bases not matched to a gene: 4. The germline V gene has CDR1 MDHEN and CDR2 SYDVKM. The CDR3 extends over 14 amino acids. The CDR3 DNA sequence: TGTGCCAGCAGTAGACAGGGGTGGAATGAAAAACTGTTTTTT. As protein: CASSRQGWNEKLFF.

This clone was seen more than once but under ten times. The chain is built from TRBV6-8 and TRBJ1-4, with TRBD1 as a possible D gene (6 bases). The germline V gene has CDR1 MNHGY and CDR2 SAAAGT. V gave up 1 base and J gave up 7 bases, with 13 bases separating them. This CDR3 has 15 residues. The CDR3 sequence: CASSYLDGGPEKLFF. For the CDR3, the DNA is TGTGCCAGCAGTTACTTGGACGGGGGCCCTGAAAAACTGTTTTTT.

V gene TRBV28 combines with J gene TRBJ2-4, with TRBD2 as a possible D gene (6 bases). The CDR3 has 14 residues. Germline values: CDR1 MDHEN, CDR2 SYDVKM. V lost 6 bases and J 9 bases, leaving 18 bases between the germline ends. CDR3 nucleotide sequence: TGTGCCAGCAGCTACTCCGGGGGATCCTTCATTCAGTACTTC. Protein product: CASSYSGGSFIQYF.

This clone was detected only once. The V and J genes are TRBV11-3 and TRBJ2-2, with D possibly TRBD2 on 5 matching bases. This CDR3 is built from 16 residues. The V and J ends lost 2 bases and 2 bases respectively, with 12 bases between them. Per germline, CDR1 SGHNT and CDR2 YENEEA. The chain's CDR3 is CASSLLSGVNTGELFF. The CDR3 coding sequence is TGTGCCAGCAGCTTACTGAGCGGCGTAAACACCGGGGAGCTGTTTTTT.

The chain links TRBV11-3 to TRBJ1-4; a possible D gene is TRBD1 (6 bases). Looked up from germline, CDR1 is SGHNT and CDR2 is YENEEA. CDR3 length: 14 residues. Trimming took 3 bases from V and 8 from J, leaving 13 bases between them. CDR3: CASSFRGGGEKLFF. The CDR3 DNA sequence: TGTGCCAGCAGCTTCAGGGGAGGTGGAGAAAAACTGTTTTTT.

The rearrangement uses TRBV7-2 and TRBJ1-1; TRBD1 might be the D (6 bases). Trimming took off 1 base at V and 8 bases at J, with 11 bases between the two ends. This CDR3 has 13 amino acids. Germline V gene sequence: CDR1 SGHTA, CDR2 FQGNSA. The CDR3 loop is CASSLGLGGEAFF. For the CDR3, the DNA is TGTGCCAGCAGCTTAGGGTTAGGGGGAGAAGCTTTCTTT.

The chain links TRBV6-8 to TRBJ1-4; 9 bases agree with TRBD1. Germline V lookup: CDR1 MNHGY, CDR2 SAAAGT. Trimming at V came to 0 bases and at J to 4 bases, leaving 6 bases not matched to a gene. CDR3 length: 17 residues. The CDR3 DNA sequence: TGTGCCAGCAGTTACTCGGCGGGACAGGGTTATAATGAAAAACTGTTTTTT. Translation: CASSYSAGQGYNEKLFF.

This clone was seen only once. This chain links TRBV29-1 with TRBJ1-4; D is uncertain. Germline CDR1 and CDR2: SQVTM and ANQGSEA. This CDR3 is built from 13 residues. V was pared by 5 bases and J by 0 bases, with 7 bases between. In DNA form, the CDR3 reads TGCAGCGTTCGAGCCTCAACTAATGAAAAACTGTTTTTT. Residues: CSVRASTNEKLFF. Looking up the rest from reference TRBV29-1 and TRBJ1-4 gives the full variable domain: SAVISQKPSRDICQRGTSLTIQCQVDSQVTMMFWYRQQPGQSLTLIATANQGSEATYESGFVIDKFPISRPNLTFSTLTVSNMSPEDSSIYLCSVRASTNEKLFFGSGTQLSVL.

V is TRBV29-1 and J is TRBJ1-3; D unclear. Trimming pared 6 bases from V and 2 bases from J, leaving 11 bases between. The CDR3 covers 13 residues. Per germline, CDR1 SQVTM and CDR2 ANQGSEA. The CDR3 is CSVGGIAGNTIYF. As DNA, the CDR3 is TGCAGCGTGGGAGGGATTGCTGGAAACACCATATATTTT.

This clone showed up just once. The V and J genes are TRBV28 and TRBJ2-7; D gene uncertain. The CDR3 consists of 14 residues. CDR1 and CDR2 from the germline V gene are MDHEN and SYDVKM. Trimming took 3 bases from V and 7 from J, leaving 16 bases between them. CDR3 amino acids: CASSFIALEGEQYF. In nucleotides, the CDR3 is TGTGCCAGCAGTTTTATCGCCTTAGAAGGGGAGCAGTACTTC.

V is TRBV28 and J is TRBJ1-4, with 7 bases identical to TRBD1. J was trimmed by 7 bases and V by 4 bases; bases with no gene match: 9. CDR3 length: 15 amino acids. From germline, CDR1 is MDHEN and CDR2 SYDVKM. The CDR3 bases are TGTGCCAGCAGTTCGACAGGGTACATTGGTGAAAAACTGTTTTTT. Translation: CASSSTGYIGEKLFF.

In this sample, this clone turned up a few times. The chain recombines TRBV11-3 with TRBJ2-1; possible D gene TRBD2, 6 bases. Germline V gene sequence: CDR1 SGHNT, CDR2 YENEEA. V lost 1 base to trimming and J lost 8 bases, with 15 bases between them. The CDR3 extends over 15 amino acids. The CDR3 is CASSLGAGSMDEQFF. CDR3 DNA: TGTGCCAGCAGCTTAGGGGCGGGGAGTATGGATGAGCAGTTCTTC.

This clone has just one count. V usage is TRBV6-8 and J usage is TRBJ2-3, with D perhaps matching TRBD1 (6 bases). The CDR3 covers 15 residues. V lost 6 bases to trimming and J lost 5 bases, with 18 bases between them. The germline CDR1 and CDR2 sequences are MNHGY and SAAAGT. The DNA of the CDR3 is TGTGCCAGCAGATCAGCCTACAGGGATAAAGATACGCAGTATTTT. It specifies CASRSAYRDKDTQYF.

CDR3 sequence reads: CASSRDQNTEAFF. The CDR3 region has the DNA TGTGCCAGTAGTAGGGACCAGAACACTGAAGCTTTCTTT. The chain couples TRBV19 to TRBJ1-1, with D possibly matching TRBD1 (5 bases). V lost 4 bases and J lost 1, with 7 bases in between. Germline assignment: CDR1 LNHDA and CDR2 SQIVND (reference sequence). There are 13 residues in the CDR3.